A selection of T cell receptor beta chains follows, all from one sample in a study of siplizumab effects on memory and regulatory T cells. Data came from immunoSEQ multiplex PCR; TCRdb stores just in-frame clones and leaves some out. The repertoire has 65,000 to 90,000 clones, about 92% of them found once; the top ten carry over 4%. Input material: CD8+ T cells sorted from blood. These TCRs come from a human donor in good health. Each CDR3 is given with its conserved first and last residue. Fields, in order: V gene, clone size, J gene, D gene, CDR3 protein, CDR3 DNA. A D gene is named only where the DNA matches it firmly. Size is omitted from some rows. Given values are once, few, many or a class for expanded clones.

V gene: TRBV28; clone size: NA; J gene: TRBJ1-5; D gene: NA; CDR3 protein: CASSYQATGGNQPQHF; CDR3 DNA: TGTGCCAGCAGTTACCAGGCCACCGGTGGCAATCAGCCCCAGCATTTT
V gene: TRBV6-5; clone size: once; J gene: TRBJ1-3; D gene: NA; CDR3 protein: CASRTTTMSGNTIYF; CDR3 DNA: TGTGCCAGCAGAACAACGACCATGTCTGGAAACACCATATATTTT
V gene: TRBV13; clone size: NA; J gene: TRBJ2-5; D gene: NA; CDR3 protein: CASSSGVAGGETQYF; CDR3 DNA: TGTGCCAGCAGCTCCGGCGTGGCCGGGGGAGAGACCCAGTACTTC
V gene: TRBV9; clone size: NA; J gene: TRBJ2-1; D gene: NA; CDR3 protein: CASSVGSGSYNEQFF; CDR3 DNA: TGTGCCAGCAGCGTAGGCAGCGGCTCCTACAATGAGCAGTTCTTC
V gene: TRBV21-1; clone size: NA; J gene: TRBJ2-7; D gene: NA; CDR3 protein: CASSNLRTEGYEQYF; CDR3 DNA: TGTGCCAGCAGCAATTTAAGGACCGAGGGGTACGAGCAGTACTTC
V gene: TRBV10-3; clone size: NA; J gene: TRBJ2-3; D gene: NA; CDR3 protein: CAISEPNTDTQYF; CDR3 DNA: TGTGCCATCAGTGAGCCTAACACAGATACGCAGTATTTT
V gene: TRBV28; clone size: NA; J gene: TRBJ1-6; D gene: NA; CDR3 protein: CASSFRSGRGDSPLHF; CDR3 DNA: TGTGCCAGCAGTTTTCGTTCAGGGAGGGGGGATTCACCCCTCCACTTT
V gene: TRBV2; clone size: NA; J gene: TRBJ2-7; D gene: TRBD2; CDR3 protein: CASSVLAGAGGLYEQYF; CDR3 DNA: TGTGCCAGCAGTGTATTAGCCGGAGCGGGGGGACTCTACGAGCAGTACTTC
V gene: TRBV4-1; clone size: NA; J gene: TRBJ2-7; D gene: NA; CDR3 protein: CASSQGAGYEQYF; CDR3 DNA: TGCGCCAGCAGCCAAGGAGCAGGGTACGAGCAGTACTTC
V gene: TRBV4-1; clone size: NA; J gene: TRBJ2-1; D gene: NA; CDR3 protein: CASSVRQAHDNEQFF; CDR3 DNA: TGCGCCAGCAGCGTTCGGCAGGCTCATGACAATGAGCAGTTCTTC
V gene: TRBV5-1; clone size: NA; J gene: TRBJ1-2; D gene: NA; CDR3 protein: CASRLDGGYDYGYTF; CDR3 DNA: TGCGCCAGCAGACTAGACGGGGGCTACGACTATGGCTACACCTTC
V gene: TRBV5-6; clone size: NA; J gene: TRBJ1-6; D gene: TRBD1; CDR3 protein: CASSSRQGYNSPLHF; CDR3 DNA: TGTGCCAGCAGCTCGCGACAGGGGTATAATTCACCCCTCCACTTT
V gene: TRBV5-1; clone size: NA; J gene: TRBJ2-1; D gene: NA; CDR3 protein: CASRVAESSYNEQFF; CDR3 DNA: TGCGCCAGCAGGGTAGCTGAGAGCTCCTACAATGAGCAGTTCTTC
V gene: TRBV5-6; clone size: NA; J gene: TRBJ1-3; D gene: NA; CDR3 protein: CASSFWGSGNTIYF; CDR3 DNA: TGTGCCAGCAGCTTCTGGGGTTCTGGAAACACCATATATTTT
V gene: TRBV5-5; clone size: NA; J gene: TRBJ2-5; D gene: TRBD1; CDR3 protein: CASSSWTGQETQYF; CDR3 DNA: TGTGCCAGCAGCAGCTGGACAGGTCAAGAGACCCAGTACTTC
V gene: TRBV5-1; clone size: NA; J gene: TRBJ2-7; D gene: NA; CDR3 protein: CASSLSDGTYEQYF; CDR3 DNA: TGCGCCAGCAGCTTGAGTGACGGGACCTACGAGCAGTACTTC
V gene: TRBV5-6; clone size: NA; J gene: TRBJ2-7; D gene: NA; CDR3 protein: CASSPGVHSYEQYF; CDR3 DNA: TGTGCCAGCAGCCCCGGCGTCCACTCCTACGAGCAGTACTTC
V gene: TRBV10-3; clone size: NA; J gene: TRBJ2-3; D gene: TRBD1; CDR3 protein: CAINDPQGFATDTQYF; CDR3 DNA: TGTGCCATCAATGACCCACAGGGGTTTGCCACAGATACGCAGTATTTT
V gene: TRBV5-1; clone size: NA; J gene: TRBJ2-7; D gene: TRBD1; CDR3 protein: CASSGDRIWNEQHF; CDR3 DNA: TGCGCCAGCAGCGGGGACAGGATATGGAACGAGCAGCACTTC
V gene: TRBV5-1; clone size: few; J gene: TRBJ1-1; D gene: NA; CDR3 protein: CASSVDGLNTEAFF; CDR3 DNA: TGCGCCAGCAGCGTGGACGGGCTCAACACTGAAGCTTTCTTT
V gene: TRBV27; clone size: NA; J gene: TRBJ2-5; D gene: TRBD2; CDR3 protein: CASSFSGGPETQYF; CDR3 DNA: TGTGCCAGCAGTTTCAGCGGGGGCCCAGAGACCCAGTACTTC
V gene: TRBV19; clone size: NA; J gene: TRBJ2-7; D gene: TRBD1; CDR3 protein: CASSTTGGVGYEQYF; CDR3 DNA: TGTGCCAGTAGTACCACAGGGGGCGTCGGCTACGAGCAGTACTTC